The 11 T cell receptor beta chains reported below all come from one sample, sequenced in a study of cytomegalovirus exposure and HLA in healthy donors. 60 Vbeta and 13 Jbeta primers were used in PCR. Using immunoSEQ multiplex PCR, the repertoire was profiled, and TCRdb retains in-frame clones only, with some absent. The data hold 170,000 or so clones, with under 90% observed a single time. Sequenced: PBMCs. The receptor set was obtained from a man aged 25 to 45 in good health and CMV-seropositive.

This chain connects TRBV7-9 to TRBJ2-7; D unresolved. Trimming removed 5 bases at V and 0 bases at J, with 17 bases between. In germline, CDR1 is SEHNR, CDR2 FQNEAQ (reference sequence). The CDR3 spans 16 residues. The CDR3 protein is CASSAASRINSYEQYF. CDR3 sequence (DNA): TGTGCCAGCAGCGCGGCGAGTAGGATAAACTCCTACGAGCAGTACTTC.

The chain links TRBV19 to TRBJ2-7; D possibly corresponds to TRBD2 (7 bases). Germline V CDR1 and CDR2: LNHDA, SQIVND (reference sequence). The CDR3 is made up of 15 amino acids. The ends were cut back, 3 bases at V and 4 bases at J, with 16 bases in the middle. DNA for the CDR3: TGTGCCAGTAGTATCCGACGAGGGGGGGGTTACGAGCAGTACTTC. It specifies CASSIRRGGGYEQYF.

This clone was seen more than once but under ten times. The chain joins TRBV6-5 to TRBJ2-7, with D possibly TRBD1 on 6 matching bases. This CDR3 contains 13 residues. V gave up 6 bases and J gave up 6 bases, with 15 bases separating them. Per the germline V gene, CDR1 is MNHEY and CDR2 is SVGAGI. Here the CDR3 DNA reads TGTGCCAGCAGCTATGAACAGGGAGCCGAGCAGTACTTC. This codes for CASSYEQGAEQYF.

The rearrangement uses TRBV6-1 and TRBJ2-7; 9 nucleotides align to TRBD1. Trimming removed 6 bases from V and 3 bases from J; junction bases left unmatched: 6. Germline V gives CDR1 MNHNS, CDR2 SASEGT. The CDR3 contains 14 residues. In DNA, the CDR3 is TGTGCCAGCAGCTGGGACAGGGTGAACTACGAGCAGTACTTC. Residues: CASSWDRVNYEQYF.

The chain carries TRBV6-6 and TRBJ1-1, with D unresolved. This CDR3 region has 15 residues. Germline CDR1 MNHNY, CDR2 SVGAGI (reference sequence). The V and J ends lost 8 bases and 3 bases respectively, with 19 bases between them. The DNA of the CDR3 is TGTGCCAGCCTAGCTTATGTAGGGCTAGACACTGAAGCTTTCTTT. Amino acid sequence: CASLAYVGLDTEAFF.

The CDR3 sequence: CASSPKELPRSYEQYF. The CDR3 DNA reads TGTGCCAGCAGCCCGAAAGAACTCCCCCGGTCCTACGAGCAGTACTTC. The chain is built from TRBV7-9 and TRBJ2-7; no firm D call. Trimming removed 5 bases at V and 1 base at J, with 18 bases between. The CDR3 is made up of 16 amino acids. Germline V gene lookup returns CDR1 SEHNR and CDR2 FQNEAQ (reference sequence).

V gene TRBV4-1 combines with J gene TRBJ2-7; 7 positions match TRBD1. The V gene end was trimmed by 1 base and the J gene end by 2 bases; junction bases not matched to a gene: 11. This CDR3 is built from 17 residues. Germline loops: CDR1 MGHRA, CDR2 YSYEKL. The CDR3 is CASSQVRDSEKPYEQYF. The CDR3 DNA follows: TGCGCCAGCAGCCAAGTGAGGGACAGTGAAAAGCCCTACGAGCAGTACTTC.

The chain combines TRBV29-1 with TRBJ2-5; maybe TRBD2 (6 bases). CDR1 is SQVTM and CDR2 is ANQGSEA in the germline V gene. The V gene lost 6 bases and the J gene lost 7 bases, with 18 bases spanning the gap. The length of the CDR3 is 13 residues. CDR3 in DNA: TGCAGCGTGGGAGGACACGTGAAAGGGACCCAGTACTTC. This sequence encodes CSVGGHVKGTQYF.

The chain's CDR3 is CASSSGTSASREQYF. CDR3 in DNA: TGTGCCAGCAGCTCCGGGACTAGCGCTTCGAGGGAGCAGTACTTC. The V call is TRBV5-6, the J call TRBJ2-7; 10 bases fit TRBD2. The CDR3 covers 15 residues. The J segment lost 7 bases and the V segment lost 3 bases, leaving 10 bases of the junction unmatched. CDR1 SGHDT and CDR2 YYEEEE come from the germline V gene.

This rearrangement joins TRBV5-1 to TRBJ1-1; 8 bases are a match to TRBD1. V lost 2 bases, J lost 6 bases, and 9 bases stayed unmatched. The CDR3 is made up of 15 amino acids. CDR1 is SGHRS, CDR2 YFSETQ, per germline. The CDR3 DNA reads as TGCGCCAGCAGCTTAGGACAGGGAATAAACGCTGAAGCTTTCTTT. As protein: CASSLGQGINAEAFF.

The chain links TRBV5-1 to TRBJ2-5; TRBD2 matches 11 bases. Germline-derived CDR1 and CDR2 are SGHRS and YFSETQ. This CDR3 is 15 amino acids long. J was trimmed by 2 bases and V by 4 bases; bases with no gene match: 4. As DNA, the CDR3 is TGCGCCAGCAGCCTTAGCGGGGGGGCTCAAGAGACCCAGTACTTC. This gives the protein CASSLSGGAQETQYF.